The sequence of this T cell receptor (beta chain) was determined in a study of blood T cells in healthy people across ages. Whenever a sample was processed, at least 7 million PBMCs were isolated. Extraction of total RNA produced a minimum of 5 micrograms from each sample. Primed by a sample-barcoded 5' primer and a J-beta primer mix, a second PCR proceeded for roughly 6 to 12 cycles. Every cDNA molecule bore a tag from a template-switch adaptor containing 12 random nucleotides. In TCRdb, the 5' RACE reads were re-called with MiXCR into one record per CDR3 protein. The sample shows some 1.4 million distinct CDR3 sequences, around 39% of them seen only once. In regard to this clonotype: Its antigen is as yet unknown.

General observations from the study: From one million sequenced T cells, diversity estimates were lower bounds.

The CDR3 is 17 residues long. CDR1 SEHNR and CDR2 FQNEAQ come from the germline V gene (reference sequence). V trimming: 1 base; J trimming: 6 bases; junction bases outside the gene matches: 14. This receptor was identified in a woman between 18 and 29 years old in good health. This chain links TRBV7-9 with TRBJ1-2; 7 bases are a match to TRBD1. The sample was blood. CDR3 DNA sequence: TGTGCCAGCAGCTTAGAGTCTGGGGGACAGCGGTTGGATGGCTACACCTTC. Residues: CASSLESGGQRLDGYTF.